The rows below give T cell receptor beta chains drawn from one sample of a study of OX40 agonist ivuxolimab in advanced cancers. TCRdb keeps only in-frame clones here, not all; method: immunoSEQ multiplex PCR. The data contain roughly 93,000 clones, approximately 80% of them seen just once; the ten biggest clones take up roughly 5%. The source was CD4+ or CD8+ T cells sorted from blood, collected in a trial of the OX40 agonist ivuxolimab. These receptors were taken from an adult with an advanced solid tumor such as melanoma, head and neck, liver or kidney cancer. The conserved cysteine and the conserved F or W are not part of the CDR3 here. A D gene is named only where the DNA matches it firmly.

d_gene	v_gene	j_gene	CDR3aa
TRBD2	TRBV6-6	TRBJ2-7	ASRPGGSYEQY
TRBD1	TRBV19	TRBJ2-5	ASRDRGRGETQY
NA	TRBV7-9	TRBJ2-6	ASTYAPSSGANVLT
NA	TRBV25-1	TRBJ1-1	ASSRQGSEAF
NA	TRBV4-1	TRBJ1-2	ASSQGPQPTSLYGYT
TRBD2	TRBV7-6	TRBJ2-5	ASGLAGGQETQY
NA	TRBV4-3	TRBJ2-2	ASSPTRGTGELF
NA	TRBV7-2	TRBJ2-7	ASSLSGGGLY
TRBD2	TRBV11-2	TRBJ2-7	ASSLGIAGGYEQY
TRBD1	TRBV30	TRBJ2-7	AWSMGPGRGSEQY
NA	TRBV5-6	TRBJ1-1	ASSFGPTEAF
NA	TRBV5-6	TRBJ2-7	ASSLDTQGSREQY
NA	TRBV18	TRBJ1-2	ASSPYQGAYGYT
NA	TRBV12-5	TRBJ1-5	ASGSPGGTSGNQPQH
TRBD1	TRBV19	TRBJ2-7	ASSTGTGAGEQY
NA	TRBV19	TRBJ1-4	ASSIDPGQKTELF
NA	TRBV5-6	TRBJ2-3	ASSASDAGDTQY
NA	TRBV12-5	TRBJ1-4	ASGLGGGDEKLF
TRBD1	TRBV28	TRBJ2-7	ASRSRGPYEQY
NA	TRBV27	TRBJ2-1	ASWRGQGQYNEQF
NA	TRBV5-1	TRBJ1-4	ASSLDRGDEKLF
TRBD1	TRBV11-3	TRBJ2-7	ASSTPTGILYEQY
TRBD1	TRBV29-1	TRBJ1-2	SAKGTGYGYT
TRBD2	TRBV6-5	TRBJ2-1	ASIAGGPIGEQF